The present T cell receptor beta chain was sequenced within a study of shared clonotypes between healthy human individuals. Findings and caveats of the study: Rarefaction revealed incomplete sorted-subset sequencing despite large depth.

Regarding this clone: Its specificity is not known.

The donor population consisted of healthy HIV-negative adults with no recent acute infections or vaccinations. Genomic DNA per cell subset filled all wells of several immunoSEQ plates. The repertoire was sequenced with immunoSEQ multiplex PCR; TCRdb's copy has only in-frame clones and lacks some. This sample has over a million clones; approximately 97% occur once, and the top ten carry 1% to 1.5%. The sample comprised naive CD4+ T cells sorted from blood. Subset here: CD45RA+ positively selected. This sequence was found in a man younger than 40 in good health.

The CDR3 protein is CSVARGGASEFGELFF. The CDR3 DNA sequence: TGCAGCGTTGCCCGGGGGGGCGCTAGCGAGTTCGGGGAGCTGTTTTTT. The chain joins TRBV29-1 to TRBJ2-2, with 8 bases identical to TRBD2. The CDR3 runs 16 residues. J lost 7 bases, V lost 4 bases, and 14 bases had no gene match. Germline V gene sequence: CDR1 SQVTM, CDR2 ANQGSEA.